This note documents a single T cell receptor beta chain sequence. The clone's antigen remains unknown. No per-base quality is available; no much larger clone lies one base away. This specimen belongs to a study of blood T cell repertoires in COVID-19 (TCRdb year 2020). General notes on the study: Samples covering the acute and convalescent phases of COVID-19 were provided by collaborators in the United States, Italy and Spain. The material from the prospective study consisted of cDNA or gDNA derived from T cells, B-cell-depleted T cells, or PBMCs. The dataset comprised deeply sampled blood TCRbeta repertoires from subjects exposed to, actively infected with, or recovered from COVID-19. The repertoires were made available in a free public database intended to serve as a resource for research on the immune response to SARS-CoV-2. The samples were drawn from two sources: the first 160 participants of the ongoing ImmuneRACE study, and 950 to 1,500 subjects contributed by 6 global collaborators. Nearly every sample came with metadata listing a de-identified subject ID, COVID-19 status, age in years and sex. HLA class I and class II types, where available, came from metadata supplied by the sample provider rather than from assay-based typing. Here is what the overall study found, with its caveats: The amount of clinical and demographic metadata varied by source and participant and was provided uncurated.

The collaborating institutions used their own protocols to collect whole blood in K2EDTA tubes. For TCRbeta analysis, collaborators shipped samples as frozen whole blood, isolated PBMCs, or DNA extracted from either of those sample types. The CDR3 measures 15 amino acids from cysteine to phenylalanine. The CDR3 DNA has 45 bases and is translated from base 1. V trim: 0 bases; J trim: 4 bases; unmatched bases: 2. CDR1 MGHRA and CDR2 YSYEKL were looked up in the germline V gene. TCRbeta CDR3 regions were amplified from genomic DNA by means of the immunoSEQ Assay, a bias-controlled multiplex PCR. The study's processing was this. The number of nucleated cells in each sample was estimated from the amplification of reference gene primers within the assay. Sequence reads were collapsed and filtered to measure the absolute abundance of every unique TCRbeta CDR3 rearrangement. For each sample, productive Simpson clonality was calculated by taking the square root of Simpson's diversity index across productive rearrangements. Drawn from immuneACCESS, this table holds only the in-frame rearrangements with V and J called that TCRdb kept. Clones are partly lost; checked studies trace under half to an unresolved V gene and leave the rest unexplained. V and J calls and clone size are those listed in that table; D and trimming were worked out from the DNA. Across this sample there are approximately 100,000 clones, with 85% to 90% seen only once. The ten top clones hold 15% to 20% of the sample.

The sample comprised peripheral blood. This sequence uses TRBV4-1 and TRBJ2-3; 9 central bases correspond to TRBD2. The TCR was taken from a human donor with acute or convalescent COVID-19. The donor label of this sample is uncertain. The DNA is TGCGCCAGCAGCCAAGAGGCTAGCGGGGCAGATACGCAGTATTTT. This gives the protein CASSQEASGADTQYF.